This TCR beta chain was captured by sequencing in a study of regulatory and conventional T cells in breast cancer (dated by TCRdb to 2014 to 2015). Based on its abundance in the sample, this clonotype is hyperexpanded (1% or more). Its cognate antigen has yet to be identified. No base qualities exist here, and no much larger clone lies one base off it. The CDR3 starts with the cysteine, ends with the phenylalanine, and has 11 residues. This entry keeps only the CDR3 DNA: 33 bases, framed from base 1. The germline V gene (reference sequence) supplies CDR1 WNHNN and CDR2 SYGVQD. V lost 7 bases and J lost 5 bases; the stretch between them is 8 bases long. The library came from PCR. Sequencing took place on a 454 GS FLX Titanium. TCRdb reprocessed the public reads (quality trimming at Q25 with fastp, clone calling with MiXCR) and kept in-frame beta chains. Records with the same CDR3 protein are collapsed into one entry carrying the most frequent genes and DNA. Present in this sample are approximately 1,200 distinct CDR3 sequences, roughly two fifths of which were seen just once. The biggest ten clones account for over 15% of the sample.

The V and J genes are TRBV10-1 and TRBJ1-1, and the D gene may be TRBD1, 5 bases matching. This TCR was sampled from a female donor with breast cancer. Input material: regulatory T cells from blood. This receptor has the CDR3 CASTKGTEAFF. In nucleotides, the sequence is TGCGCCAGCACAAAGGGGACTGAAGCTTTCTTT.